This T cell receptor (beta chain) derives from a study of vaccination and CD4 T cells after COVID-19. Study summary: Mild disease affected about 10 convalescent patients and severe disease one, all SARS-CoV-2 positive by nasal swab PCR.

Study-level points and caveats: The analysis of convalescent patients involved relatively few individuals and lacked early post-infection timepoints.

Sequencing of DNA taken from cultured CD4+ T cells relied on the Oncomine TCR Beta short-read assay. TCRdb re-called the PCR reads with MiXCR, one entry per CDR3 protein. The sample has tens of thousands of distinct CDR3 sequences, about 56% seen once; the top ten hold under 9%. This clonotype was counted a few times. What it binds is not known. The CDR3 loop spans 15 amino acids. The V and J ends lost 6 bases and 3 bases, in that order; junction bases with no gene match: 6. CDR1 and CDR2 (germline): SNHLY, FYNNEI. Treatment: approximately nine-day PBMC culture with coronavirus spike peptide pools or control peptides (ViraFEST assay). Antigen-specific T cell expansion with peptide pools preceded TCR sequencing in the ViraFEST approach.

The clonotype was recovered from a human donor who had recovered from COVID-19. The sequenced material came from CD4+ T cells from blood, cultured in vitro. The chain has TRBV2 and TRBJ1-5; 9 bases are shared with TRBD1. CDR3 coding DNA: TGTGCCAGCAGACGGACAGGGGAATTCAATCAGCCCCAGCATTTT. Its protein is CASRRTGEFNQPQHF.